This T cell receptor beta chain is from a study of CXCR3-negative and CXCR3-positive naive CD8 T cells. Study results and caveats: The study found CXCR3 expression partially decreased after cryopreservation and ran most assays on fresh PBMCs. TRB CDR3 properties were used to infer TCR strength, and surface CD5 was comparable between naive subsets. Comparably high diversity was seen in both naive subsets, and much lower diversity in memory CD8+ cells.

Each TRB cDNA library was prepared by 5' RACE (with UMI labels). Following a re-call of the 5' RACE reads, TCRdb has one entry per CDR3 protein and lacks DNA. Its table lists roughly 26,000 distinct CDR3 sequences. Naivety in CD8+ T cells corresponded to a CD45RO-CCR7+CD27+CD95- phenotype. A note on this clonotype: Its antigen is not identified.

The germline V gene encodes CDR1 SGHVS and CDR2 FNYEAQ. The CDR3 extends over 18 amino acids. The V gene is TRBV7-6, the J gene TRBJ2-1; lacking DNA, the TRBD2 call made by TCRdb goes unchecked. The source of this sequence is a human donor in good health. Some clones in this sample may be carry-over from other donors' samples. The source material was naive CXCR3- CD8+ T cells from blood. Subset described: CD45RO-CCR7+CD27+CD95- naive CD8+ T cells lacking CXCR3 (TNR3-). The CDR3 here is CASSLALRGTSGADEQFF. Full variable domain (outside the CDR3, taken from reference TRBV7-6 and TRBJ2-1): GAGVSQSPRYKVTKRGQDVALRCDPISGHVSLYWYRQALGQGPEFLTYFNYEAQQDKSGLPNDRFSAERPEGSISTLTIQRTEQRDSAMYRCASSLALRGTSGADEQFFGPGTRLTVL.